This record looks at one T cell receptor beta chain sequence and its context. In its sample, this clonotype was seen a few times. Its antigen remains unidentified. No much larger clone exists at a distance of one base, and base qualities are not known. These data are taken from a study of response to subunit inactivated influenza vaccine listed by TCRdb under 2018. Notes on the research overall: Deep quantitative T cell receptor repertoire profiling was used in the study to track responses to a trivalent subunit inactivated influenza vaccine.

Receptors were amplified or captured by RT-PCR. The instrument given in TCRdb is Illumina HiSeq 2500. TCRdb itself trimmed the public reads at Q25 with fastp, ran MiXCR and retained productive beta chains. Rows matching on CDR3 protein sequence are summarized as one entry with the most common DNA and genes. The sample table shows some 540,000 distinct CDR3 sequences, and under 30% are seen once. The ten largest clones add up to 2.8% of the sample. Including the terminal cysteine and phenylalanine, the CDR3 comprises 15 residues. The kept DNA is CDR3 alone, 45 bases in frame from the first base. CDR1 is given as DFQATT and CDR2 as SNEGSKA, both from the germline V gene (reference sequence). Deletion took 1 base off V and 3 bases off J, with a span of 14 bases between the germline ends. Paper-wide results and their limitations: The authors suggested that each seasonal influenza vaccination may recruit only a limited number of new T cells.

The data were also submitted as part of a second study, on T cells expressing NK-cell markers. The second source states: TCR beta cDNA libraries were made by 5'RACE template switching that added a universal primer site and unique molecular identifiers. TCR beta-chain repertoires were profiled in sorted CD3+CD56+NKG2C+, CD3+CD56+NKG2C- and CD3+CD56-NKG2C+ T-cell subsets from seven or eight donors. Among the eight sequenced donors, only one was HCMV-seronegative, while the other seven were HCMV-seropositive. To restrict sorting to alphabetaTCR-expressing T cells, an anti-gammadeltaTCR antibody was added in several experiments. In several donors, the dominant CD3+CD56+NKG2C+ clonotypes ranked among the top 10 CD8+ clonotypes, making up roughly 1.0-8% of CD8+ T cells. Those dominant clonotypes were again the most abundant among CD3+CD56-NKG2C+ cells in four donors, at about 25-60.1%. Whether the expanded NKG2C-expressing T cell clones were specific for HCMV antigens was left unclear. All eight donors whose samples were sequenced were randomly selected healthy volunteers, three of them men and five women. A commercial ELISA kit detecting HCMV-specific IgG in serum was used to determine HCMV serostatus. Ficoll density gradient centrifugation was used to isolate peripheral blood mononuclear cells from blood. CD4+ and CD8+ T cells were isolated from PBMC by magnetic immunoseparation with Miltenyi isolation kits. cDNA synthesis was primed from the TCR beta constant segment, followed by two successive PCR amplification steps. Libraries were sequenced as 2 x 150 bp reads on Illumina HiSeq 2000/2500, MiSeq or NextSeq. MIGEC was used to demultiplex reads and group reads by UMI, and MiTCR was used to assemble and quantify clonotypes. To exclude erroneous sequences, any TCR cDNA sequence not supported by at least two reads was discarded. The tcR package was used for downstream repertoire analysis, and clonotypes were matched between fractions using CDR3 nucleotide sequence together with V segment. VDJmatch was used to annotate antigen specificity against VDJdb, with one amino acid substitution in CDR3 permitted.

The TCR originated in a man aged 50-59 years who received an inactivated influenza vaccine. Donor details come from another sample of the same person, matched by shared clones. Rearrangement joined TRBV20-1 to TRBJ2-3; the D segment may tentatively be TRBD1 or TRBD2, each giving 5 matched bases. The sequences come from CD4+ T cells sorted from PBMCs, collected less than 13 days after vaccination. The CDR3 sequence is CSARGEPGKTDTQYF. The nucleotide sequence reads as follows: TGCAGTGCTAGAGGGGAGCCAGGGAAGACAGATACGCAGTATTTT.